The TCR beta chain under discussion was sequenced for a study of T cells after yellow fever vaccination. This clonotype appeared many times. A single record per CDR3 protein comes from TCRdb applying MiXCR to the 5' RACE reads. The sample carries 30,000 or so distinct CDR3 sequences, just under 6.5% recorded once. Trimming removed 4 bases from V and 3 bases from J, with 6 bases in between. The CDR3 spans 13 residues. Germline V CDR1 and CDR2: SNHLY, FYNNEI. Sequencing used PBMCs, either bulk or a sorted T-cell subset (CD4+, CD8+, memory, or dextramer-sorted; not recorded which), obtained on the day of the yellow fever booster vaccination. This receptor was obtained from a man younger than 45 who received the YFV17D yellow fever vaccine. The chain is built from TRBV2 and TRBJ2-2; D unresolved. The CDR3 here is CASSASYTGELFF. In DNA, the CDR3 is TGTGCCAGCAGTGCCAGTTACACCGGGGAGCTGTTTTTT.